This T cell receptor (beta chain) was sequenced during a study of T cells after yellow fever vaccination. Findings and caveats of the study: Most primary-vaccination clones reappeared after the booster (about 95% CD4, roughly 90% CD8).

This clonotype showed up many times. Its antigen is as yet unknown. Each CDR3 protein gets one entry after TCRdb re-called the 5' RACE reads with MiXCR. This table has around 300,000 distinct CDR3 sequences, 3.5% to 4.5% appearing once. The CDR3 runs to 15 residues. The germline V gene has CDR1 LGHNA and CDR2 YSLEER. V was pared by 1 base and J by 4 bases, with 14 bases between. V and J are TRBV4-3 and TRBJ2-7; D may correspond to TRBD1 or TRBD2 (6 bases each). This TCR came from a man between 18 and 35 years old who received the YFV17D yellow fever vaccine. This specimen consisted of PBMCs, obtained 15 days after the yellow fever booster vaccination. CDR3 region: CASSQGVGGPYEQYF. DNA for the CDR3: TGCGCCAGCAGCCAAGGAGTCGGGGGCCCATACGAGCAGTACTTC.